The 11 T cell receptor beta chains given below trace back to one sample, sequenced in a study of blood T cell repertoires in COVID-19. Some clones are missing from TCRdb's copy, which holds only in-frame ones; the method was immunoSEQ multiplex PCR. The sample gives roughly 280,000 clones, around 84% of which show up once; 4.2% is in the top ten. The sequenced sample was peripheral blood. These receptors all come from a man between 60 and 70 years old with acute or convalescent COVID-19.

In nucleotides, the CDR3 is TGTGCCAGCTCACCACGGACCTCCTTAGCGGGAGGGGGAGAGACCCAGTACTTC. This codes for CASSPRTSLAGGGETQYF. This sequence joins TRBV18 and TRBJ2-5; 11 bases line up with TRBD2. V was pared by 1 base and J by 4 bases, with 11 bases of the junction left unmatched. CDR1 is KGHSH, CDR2 LQKENI, per germline. The length of the CDR3 is 18 residues. The full variable domain, completed using reference TRBV18 and TRBJ2-5, is NAGVMQNPRHLVRRRGQEARLRCSPMKGHSHVYWYRQLPEEGLKFMVYLQKENIIDESGMPKERFSAEFPKEGPSILRIQQVVRGDSAAYFCASSPRTSLAGGGETQYFGPGTRLLVL.

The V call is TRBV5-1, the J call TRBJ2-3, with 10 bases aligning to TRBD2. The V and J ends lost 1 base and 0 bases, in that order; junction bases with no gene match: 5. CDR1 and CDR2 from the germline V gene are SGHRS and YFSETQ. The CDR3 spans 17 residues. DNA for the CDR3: TGCGCCAGCAGCTTGAGTAGCGGGGGGACTAGCACAGATACGCAGTATTTT. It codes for CASSLSSGGTSTDTQYF.

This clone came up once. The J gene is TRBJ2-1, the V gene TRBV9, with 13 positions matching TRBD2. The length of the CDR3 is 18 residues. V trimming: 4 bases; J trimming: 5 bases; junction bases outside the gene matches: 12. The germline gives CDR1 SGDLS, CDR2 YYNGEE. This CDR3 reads CASSPTPKTSGRNNEQFF. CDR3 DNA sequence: TGTGCCAGCAGCCCTACCCCCAAGACTAGCGGGAGGAACAATGAGCAGTTCTTC.

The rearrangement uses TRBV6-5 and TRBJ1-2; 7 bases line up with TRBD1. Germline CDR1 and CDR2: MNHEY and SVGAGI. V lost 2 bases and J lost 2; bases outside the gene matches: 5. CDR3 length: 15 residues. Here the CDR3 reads CASSYRGQENYGYTF. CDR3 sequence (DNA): TGTGCCAGCAGTTACCGAGGACAGGAAAACTATGGCTACACCTTC.

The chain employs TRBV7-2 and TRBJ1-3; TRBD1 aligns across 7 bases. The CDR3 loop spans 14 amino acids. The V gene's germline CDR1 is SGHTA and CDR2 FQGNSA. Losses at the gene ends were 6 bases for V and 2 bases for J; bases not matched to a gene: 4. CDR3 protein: CASSDRAAGNTIYF. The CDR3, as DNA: TGTGCCAGCAGTGACAGGGCCGCTGGAAACACCATATATTTT.

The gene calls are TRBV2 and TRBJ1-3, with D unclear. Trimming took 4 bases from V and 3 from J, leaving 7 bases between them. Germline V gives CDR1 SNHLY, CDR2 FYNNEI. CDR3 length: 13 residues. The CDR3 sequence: CASSVSGGNTIYF. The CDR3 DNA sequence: TGTGCCAGCAGTGTTTCAGGTGGAAACACCATATATTTT. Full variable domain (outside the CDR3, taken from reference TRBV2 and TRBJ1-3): EPEVTQTPSHQVTQMGQEVILRCVPISNHLYFYWYRQILGQKVEFLVSFYNNEISEKSEIFDDQFSVERPDGSNFTLKIRSTKLEDSAMYFCASSVSGGNTIYFGEGSWLTVV.

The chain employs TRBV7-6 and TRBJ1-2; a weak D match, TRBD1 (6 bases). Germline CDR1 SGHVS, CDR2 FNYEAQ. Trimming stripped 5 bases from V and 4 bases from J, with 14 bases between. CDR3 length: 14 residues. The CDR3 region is CASSERTASYGYTF. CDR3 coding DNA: TGTGCCAGCAGCGAGAGGACAGCGTCCTATGGCTACACCTTC.

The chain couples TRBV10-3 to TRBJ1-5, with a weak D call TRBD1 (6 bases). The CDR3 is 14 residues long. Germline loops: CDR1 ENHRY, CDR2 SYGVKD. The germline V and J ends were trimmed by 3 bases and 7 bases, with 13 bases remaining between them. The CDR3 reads CAISERGNGQPQHF. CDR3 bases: TGTGCCATCAGTGAAAGGGGGAACGGACAGCCCCAGCATTTT.

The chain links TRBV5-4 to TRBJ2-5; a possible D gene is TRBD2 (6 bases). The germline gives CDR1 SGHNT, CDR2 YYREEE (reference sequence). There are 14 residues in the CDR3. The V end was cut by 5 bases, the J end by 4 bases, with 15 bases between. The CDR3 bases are TGTGCCAGCAGTGCTAGCGAGGAGGGAGAGACCCAGTACTTC. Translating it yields CASSASEEGETQYF.

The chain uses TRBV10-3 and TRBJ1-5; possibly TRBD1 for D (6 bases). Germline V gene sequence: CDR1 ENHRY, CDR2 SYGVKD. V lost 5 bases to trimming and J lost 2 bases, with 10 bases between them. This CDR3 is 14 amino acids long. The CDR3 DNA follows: TGTGCCATCAGTCTACAGGGAGGCAATCAGCCCCAGCATTTT. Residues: CAISLQGGNQPQHF.

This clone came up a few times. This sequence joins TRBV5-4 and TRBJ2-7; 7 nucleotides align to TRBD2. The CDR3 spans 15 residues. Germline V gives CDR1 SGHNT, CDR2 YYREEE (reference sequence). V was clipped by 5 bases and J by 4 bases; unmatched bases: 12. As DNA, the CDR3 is TGTGCCAGCAGGGATGCCCGACTAGCAAAGTACGAGCAGTACTTC. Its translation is CASRDARLAKYEQYF.